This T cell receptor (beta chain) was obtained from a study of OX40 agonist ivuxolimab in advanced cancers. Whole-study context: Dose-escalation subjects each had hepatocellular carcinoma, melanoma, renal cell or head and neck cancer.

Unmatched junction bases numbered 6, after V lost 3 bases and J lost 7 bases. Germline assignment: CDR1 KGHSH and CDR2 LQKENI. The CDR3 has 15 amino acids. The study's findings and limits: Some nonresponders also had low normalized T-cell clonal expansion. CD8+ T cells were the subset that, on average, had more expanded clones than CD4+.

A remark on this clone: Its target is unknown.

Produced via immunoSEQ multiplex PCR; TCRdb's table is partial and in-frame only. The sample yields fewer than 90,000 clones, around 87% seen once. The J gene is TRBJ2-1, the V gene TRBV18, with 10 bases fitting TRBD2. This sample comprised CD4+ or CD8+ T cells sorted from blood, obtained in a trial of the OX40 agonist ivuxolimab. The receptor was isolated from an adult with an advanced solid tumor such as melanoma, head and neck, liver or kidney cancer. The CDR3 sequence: CASSPRGLARNEQFF. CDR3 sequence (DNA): TGTGCCAGCTCACCCCGGGGACTAGCGAGGAATGAGCAGTTCTTC.